This is a list of T cell receptor beta chains from one sample in a study of T cells after yellow fever vaccination. A single record per CDR3 protein comes from TCRdb applying MiXCR to the 5' RACE reads. The sample records over 200,000 distinct CDR3 sequences, roughly 6.2% being singletons. The sample consisted of CD4+ T cells sorted from PBMCs, taken on the day of the yellow fever booster vaccination. These receptors all come from a man aged 30 to 45 who received the YFV17D yellow fever vaccine. Each CDR3 is given with its conserved first and last residue. A D gene is named only where the DNA matches it firmly. Size is stated for part of the rows, as once, few or many counts, or as a class when the clone is expanded.

J: TRBJ2-5; D: TRBD1; length: 16; size: many; V: TRBV5-1; CDR3: CASSLRVGQGEETQYF; DNA: TGCGCCAGCAGCTTAAGAGTTGGACAGGGCGAAGAGACCCAGTACTTC
J: TRBJ2-1; D: .; length: 20; size: .; V: TRBV4-3; CDR3: CASSQDLIGVAGGTYNEQFF; DNA: TGCGCCAGCAGCCAAGATCTAATCGGTGTCGCGGGCGGCACCTACAATGAGCAGTTCTTC
J: TRBJ2-3; D: TRBD2; length: 16; size: many; V: TRBV4-2; CDR3: CASSRGLAGNFDTQYF; DNA: TGTGCCAGCAGCCGGGGACTAGCGGGAAATTTTGATACGCAGTATTTT
J: TRBJ2-5; D: TRBD1; length: 14; size: few; V: TRBV28; CDR3: CASSPPGGRETQYF; DNA: TGTGCCAGCAGTCCTCCAGGGGGTAGGGAGACCCAGTACTTC
J: TRBJ2-1; D: .; length: 18; size: many; V: TRBV3-1; CDR3: CASSLPLRRMSSYNEQFF; DNA: TGTGCCAGCAGCTTACCGTTGCGGCGTATGAGCTCCTACAATGAGCAGTTCTTC
J: TRBJ2-7; D: .; length: 13; size: few; V: TRBV28; CDR3: CASSIGGIYEQYF; DNA: TGTGCCAGCTCCATTGGGGGTATCTACGAGCAGTACTTC
J: TRBJ2-1; D: .; length: 12; size: few; V: TRBV20-1; CDR3: CSARDRTRRQFF; DNA: TGCAGTGCTAGAGACCGGACTCGGCGGCAGTTCTTC
J: TRBJ1-6; D: .; length: 13; size: .; V: TRBV12-3/TRBV12-4; CDR3: CASSFLVNSPLHF; DNA: TGTGCCAGCAGTTTCCTCGTAAATTCACCCCTCCACTTT
J: TRBJ1-2; D: .; length: 13; size: many; V: TRBV5-1; CDR3: CASSLRTDYGYTF; DNA: TGCGCCAGCAGCCTGCGGACAGACTATGGCTACACCTTC
J: TRBJ1-4; D: .; length: 15; size: many; V: TRBV7-2; CDR3: CASSLGPVVNEKLFF; DNA: TGTGCCAGCAGCTTAGGCCCGGTTGTTAATGAAAAACTGTTTTTT
J: TRBJ2-3; D: TRBD2; length: 14; size: few; V: TRBV30; CDR3: CACAGGLVTDTQYF; DNA: TGTGCCTGCGCGGGAGGGCTCGTCACAGATACGCAGTATTTT
J: TRBJ2-5; D: .; length: 13; size: few; V: TRBV18; CDR3: CASSPLGQETQYF; DNA: TGTGCCAGCTCACCATTAGGGCAAGAGACCCAGTACTTC
J: TRBJ2-7; D: TRBD1; length: 13; size: many; V: TRBV7-2; CDR3: CASSLRDSYEQYF; DNA: TGTGCCAGCAGTTTACGGGACAGCTACGAGCAGTACTTC
J: TRBJ1-5; D: .; length: 15; size: .; V: TRBV19; CDR3: CASSMAGRGNQPQHF; DNA: TGTGCCAGTAGTATGGCCGGACGCGGCAATCAGCCCCAGCATTTT
J: TRBJ2-1; D: TRBD2; length: 18; size: .; V: TRBV5-1; CDR3: CASSLLPAGGDSYNEQFF; DNA: TGCGCCAGCAGCTTGTTACCAGCGGGGGGCGACTCCTACAATGAGCAGTTCTTC
J: TRBJ2-5; D: TRBD2; length: 13; size: .; V: TRBV20-1; CDR3: CSGAGGHQETQYF; DNA: TGCAGTGGAGCGGGAGGACATCAAGAGACCCAGTACTTC
J: TRBJ2-7; D: .; length: 14; size: many; V: TRBV20-1; CDR3: CSARPRGKTYEQYF; DNA: TGCAGTGCTAGGCCCCGCGGGAAAACCTACGAGCAGTACTTC
J: TRBJ2-7; D: .; length: 14; size: .; V: TRBV4-1; CDR3: CASSQATGSYEQYF; DNA: TGCGCCAGCAGCCAGGCTACAGGGTCCTACGAGCAGTACTTC
J: TRBJ2-2; D: TRBD2; length: 16; size: many; V: TRBV5-5; CDR3: CASSSLAGPVTGELFF; DNA: TGTGCCAGCAGCTCCCTAGCGGGTCCCGTTACCGGGGAGCTGTTTTTT
J: TRBJ2-1; D: .; length: 13; size: many; V: TRBV7-9; CDR3: CASSVTTRDEQFF; DNA: TGTGCCAGCAGCGTAACTACTAGGGATGAGCAGTTCTTC
J: TRBJ1-1; D: .; length: 12; size: .; V: TRBV20-1; CDR3: CSAGQLNTEAFF; DNA: TGCAGTGCCGGACAGTTGAACACTGAAGCTTTCTTT
J: TRBJ2-7; D: .; length: 13; size: many; V: TRBV30; CDR3: CAWSRQPLSGQYF; DNA: TGTGCCTGGAGCCGCCAGCCGCTTTCCGGGCAGTACTTC
J: TRBJ2-1; D: .; length: 13; size: .; V: TRBV12-5; CDR3: CASGLVMVFEQFF; DNA: TGTGCTAGTGGTTTGGTAATGGTTTTTGAGCAGTTCTTC
J: TRBJ1-1; D: TRBD1; length: 14; size: many; V: TRBV3-1; CDR3: CASSDRGPNTEAFF; DNA: TGTGCCAGCAGCGACAGGGGACCCAACACTGAAGCTTTCTTT
J: TRBJ2-2; D: TRBD1; length: 14; size: many; V: TRBV7-6; CDR3: CASSEGQYTGELFF; DNA: TGTGCCAGCAGCGAGGGACAGTACACCGGGGAGCTGTTTTTT
J: TRBJ2-2; D: TRBD2; length: 14; size: .; V: TRBV20-1; CDR3: CSARESGSAGELFF; DNA: TGCAGTGCTAGAGAAAGCGGGAGTGCCGGGGAGCTGTTTTTT
J: TRBJ1-1; D: .; length: 15; size: many; V: TRBV5-4; CDR3: CASSLNRRSGSEAFF; DNA: TGTGCCAGCAGCTTGAATCGGCGTTCAGGGTCTGAAGCTTTCTTT
J: TRBJ2-3; D: .; length: 16; size: .; V: TRBV5-4; CDR3: CASSLRMGGLADTQYF; DNA: TGTGCCAGCAGCTTGAGGATGGGGGGCCTCGCAGATACGCAGTATTTT
J: TRBJ2-2; D: TRBD1; length: 14; size: many; V: TRBV5-1; CDR3: CASIRDSNTGELFF; DNA: TGCGCCAGCATAAGGGACAGCAACACCGGGGAGCTGTTTTTT
J: TRBJ2-5; D: .; length: 14; size: few; V: TRBV5-1; CDR3: CASSPGRPQETQYF; DNA: TGCGCCAGCAGCCCCGGGCGTCCCCAAGAGACCCAGTACTTC
J: TRBJ1-2; D: .; length: 13; size: many; V: TRBV10-3; CDR3: CAISDLNHYGYTF; DNA: TGTGCCATCAGTGATTTGAACCACTATGGCTACACCTTC
J: TRBJ2-3; D: .; length: 16; size: few; V: TRBV28; CDR3: CASSFSPGAKGDTQYF; DNA: TGTGCCAGCAGTTTTAGCCCAGGGGCCAAGGGGGATACGCAGTATTTT
J: TRBJ2-5; D: TRBD1; length: 15; size: many; V: TRBV5-1; CDR3: CASSLAGTGGVTQYF; DNA: TGCGCCAGCAGCTTGGCCGGGACAGGGGGTGTAACCCAGTACTTC
J: TRBJ2-3; D: .; length: 13; size: few; V: TRBV7-2; CDR3: CASSFNPSDTQYF; DNA: TGTGCCAGCAGCTTTAACCCCTCAGATACGCAGTATTTT
J: TRBJ1-5; D: .; length: 15; size: many; V: TRBV12-3/TRBV12-4; CDR3: CASREGPASGQPQHF; DNA: TGTGCCAGCAGGGAGGGGCCCGCGTCGGGACAGCCCCAGCATTTT
J: TRBJ2-2; D: .; length: 12; size: many; V: TRBV19; CDR3: CASSNPPGELFF; DNA: TGTGCCAGTAGTAACCCCCCCGGGGAGCTGTTTTTT
J: TRBJ2-4; D: TRBD1; length: 22; size: .; V: TRBV7-2; CDR3: CASSLLDPRGTGTGEPKNIQYF; DNA: TGTGCCAGCAGCTTATTGGATCCCAGGGGAACCGGGACAGGGGAGCCCAAAAACATTCAGTACTTC
J: TRBJ2-7; D: TRBD1; length: 15; size: few; V: TRBV5-1; CDR3: CASSISGDSRYEQYF; DNA: TGCGCCAGCAGCATCTCCGGGGACAGCCGCTACGAGCAGTACTTC
J: TRBJ1-2; D: .; length: 13; size: .; V: TRBV5-1; CDR3: CASSLAPNYGYTF; DNA: TGCGCCAGCAGCTTGGCACCTAACTATGGCTACACCTTC
J: TRBJ2-7; D: TRBD2; length: 13; size: .; V: TRBV30; CDR3: CASTSGLSYEQYF; DNA: TGTGCCTCGACTAGCGGCCTCTCCTACGAGCAGTACTTC
J: TRBJ2-2; D: TRBD2; length: 15; size: few; V: TRBV9; CDR3: CASSVSGRFTGELFF; DNA: TGTGCCAGCAGCGTATCCGGGAGGTTCACCGGGGAGCTGTTTTTT
J: TRBJ1-5; D: TRBD1; length: 15; size: few; V: TRBV6-1; CDR3: CASSAGQGLNQPQHF; DNA: TGTGCCAGCAGCGCGGGACAGGGGCTAAATCAGCCCCAGCATTTT
J: TRBJ2-7; D: TRBD1; length: 15; size: .; V: TRBV10-3; CDR3: CATQPARDRGYEQYF; DNA: TGTGCCACCCAACCGGCGAGGGACAGGGGGTACGAGCAGTACTTC
J: TRBJ2-3; D: .; length: 15; size: .; V: TRBV9; CDR3: CASSLEMGYTDTQYF; DNA: TGTGCCAGCAGCCTAGAGATGGGGTACACAGATACGCAGTATTTT
J: TRBJ2-7; D: .; length: 13; size: .; V: TRBV20-1; CDR3: CSASSTAKREQYF; DNA: TGCAGTGCTAGTTCGACGGCTAAGCGCGAGCAGTACTTC
J: TRBJ2-7; D: TRBD1; length: 14; size: few; V: TRBV20-1; CDR3: CSAQTGTGFHEQYF; DNA: TGCAGTGCACAGACCGGGACAGGGTTCCACGAGCAGTACTTC
J: TRBJ2-7; D: TRBD2; length: 13; size: many; V: TRBV20-1; CDR3: CSARTSGTREQYF; DNA: TGCAGTGCAAGGACTAGCGGGACTCGGGAGCAGTACTTC
J: TRBJ2-5; D: .; length: 16; size: few; V: TRBV19; CDR3: CASSIPHSSRGETQYF; DNA: TGTGCCAGTAGTATACCTCACTCCTCCCGGGGAGAGACCCAGTACTTC
J: TRBJ1-3; D: TRBD1; length: 14; size: .; V: TRBV6-5; CDR3: CASSNRGAGNTIYF; DNA: TGTGCCAGCAGTAACAGGGGGGCTGGAAACACCATATATTTT
J: TRBJ2-5; D: TRBD1; length: 14; size: many; V: TRBV15; CDR3: CATSPGDRQETQYF; DNA: TGTGCCACCAGCCCGGGGGACAGGCAAGAGACCCAGTACTTC